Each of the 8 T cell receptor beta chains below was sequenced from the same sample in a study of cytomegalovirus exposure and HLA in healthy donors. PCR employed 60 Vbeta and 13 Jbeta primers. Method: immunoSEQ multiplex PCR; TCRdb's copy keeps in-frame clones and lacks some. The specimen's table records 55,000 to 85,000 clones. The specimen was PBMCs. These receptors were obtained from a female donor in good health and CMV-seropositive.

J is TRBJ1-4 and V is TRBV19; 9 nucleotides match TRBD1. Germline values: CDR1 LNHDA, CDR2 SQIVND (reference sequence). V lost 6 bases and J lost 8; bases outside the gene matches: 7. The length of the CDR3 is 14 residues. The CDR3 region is CASSGQGINEKLFF. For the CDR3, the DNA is TGTGCCAGTAGCGGACAGGGGATTAACGAAAAACTGTTTTTT.

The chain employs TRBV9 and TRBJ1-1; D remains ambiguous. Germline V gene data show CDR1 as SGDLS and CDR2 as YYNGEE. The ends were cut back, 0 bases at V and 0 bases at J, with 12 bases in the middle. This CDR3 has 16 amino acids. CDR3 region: CASSVVLPPMNTEAFF. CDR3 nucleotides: TGTGCCAGCAGCGTAGTCCTACCCCCGATGAACACTGAAGCTTTCTTT.

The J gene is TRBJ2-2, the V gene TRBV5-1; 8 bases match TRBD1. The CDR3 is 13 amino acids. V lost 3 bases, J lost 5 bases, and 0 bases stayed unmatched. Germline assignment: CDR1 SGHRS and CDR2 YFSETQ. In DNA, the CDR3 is TGCGCCAGCAGCTGGGACAGGACCGGGGAGCTGTTTTTT. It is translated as CASSWDRTGELFF.

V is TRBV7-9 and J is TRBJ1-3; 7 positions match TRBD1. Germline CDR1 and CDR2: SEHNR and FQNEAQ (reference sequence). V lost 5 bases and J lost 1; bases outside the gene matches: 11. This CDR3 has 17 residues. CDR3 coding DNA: TGTGCCAGCAGCCCCCCCCAGGGACAGCCTTCTGGAAACACCATATATTTT. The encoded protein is CASSPPQGQPSGNTIYF.

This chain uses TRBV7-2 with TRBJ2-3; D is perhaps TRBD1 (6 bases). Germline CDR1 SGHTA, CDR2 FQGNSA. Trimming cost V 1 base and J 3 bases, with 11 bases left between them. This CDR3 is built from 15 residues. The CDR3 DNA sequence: TGTGCCAGCAGCTTAGTTAGTAGGGGGACAGATACGCAGTATTTT. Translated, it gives CASSLVSRGTDTQYF.

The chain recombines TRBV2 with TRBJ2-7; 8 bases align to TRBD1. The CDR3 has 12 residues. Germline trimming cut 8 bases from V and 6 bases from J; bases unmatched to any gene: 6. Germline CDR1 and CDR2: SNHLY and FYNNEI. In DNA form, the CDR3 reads TGTGCCAGCCAACTGACAGGGGTCGAGCAGTACTTC. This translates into CASQLTGVEQYF. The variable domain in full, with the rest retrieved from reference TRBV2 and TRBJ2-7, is EPEVTQTPSHQVTQMGQEVILRCVPISNHLYFYWYRQILGQKVEFLVSFYNNEISEKSEIFDDQFSVERPDGSNFTLKIRSTKLEDSAMYFCASQLTGVEQYFGPGTRLTVT.

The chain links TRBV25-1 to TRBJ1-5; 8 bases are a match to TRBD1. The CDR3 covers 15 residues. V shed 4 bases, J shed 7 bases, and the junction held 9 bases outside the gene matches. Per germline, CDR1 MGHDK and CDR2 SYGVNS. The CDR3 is CASSAGQGKTQPQHF. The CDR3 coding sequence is TGTGCCAGCAGTGCCGGACAGGGCAAGACCCAGCCCCAGCATTTT.

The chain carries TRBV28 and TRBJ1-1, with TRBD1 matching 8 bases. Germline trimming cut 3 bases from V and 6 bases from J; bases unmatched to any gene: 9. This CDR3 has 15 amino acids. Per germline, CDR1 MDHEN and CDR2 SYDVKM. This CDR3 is CASSLLDRGWSEAFF. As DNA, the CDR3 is TGTGCCAGCAGTTTGCTCGACAGGGGATGGTCTGAAGCTTTCTTT.